This TCR beta chain was documented in a study of human T cells and chemical hapten exposure. Time point indicated: patch test 1, 2 weeks after DPC sensitization. Treatment reported: therapeutic diphenylcyclopropenone sensitization with weekly scalp DPC. TCRdb reprocessed the RACE reads with MiXCR, giving one entry per CDR3 protein. This table holds under 120,000 distinct CDR3 sequences, 11% found once. The CDR3 totals 15 residues. Germline-derived CDR1 and CDR2 are LNHDA and SQIVND (reference sequence). The junction had 4 bases not matched to a gene; V was cut back by 5 bases and J by 1 base. This clonotype showed up many times.

This material consisted of whole blood, taken in connection with sensitization to the hapten diphenylcyclopropenone (DPC). The gene calls are TRBV19 and TRBJ2-1; TRBD2 matches 8 bases. This clonotype was obtained from a woman aged 40-49 years with alopecia areata. Some clones in this sample may be carry-over from other donors' samples. CDR3 protein: CASSPQRESYNEQFF. The DNA of the CDR3 is TGTGCCAGTAGTCCGCAGCGGGAGTCCTACAATGAGCAGTTCTTC.